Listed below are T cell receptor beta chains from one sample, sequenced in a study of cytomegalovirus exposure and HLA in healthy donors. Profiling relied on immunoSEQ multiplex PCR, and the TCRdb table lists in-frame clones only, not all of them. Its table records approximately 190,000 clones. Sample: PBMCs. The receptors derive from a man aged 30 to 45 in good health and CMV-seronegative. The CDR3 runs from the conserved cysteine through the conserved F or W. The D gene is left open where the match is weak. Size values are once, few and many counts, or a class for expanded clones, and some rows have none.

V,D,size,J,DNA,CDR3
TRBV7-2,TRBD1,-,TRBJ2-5,TGTGCCAGCAGACCAAACAGGGGGGAGACCCAGTACTTC,CASRPNRGETQYF
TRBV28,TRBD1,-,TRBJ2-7,TGTGCCAGCAGGACAGGACAGGGAATCTCCTACGAGCAGTACTTC,CASRTGQGISYEQYF
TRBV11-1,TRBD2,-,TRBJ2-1,TGTGCCAGCAGCTCATTGCTAGCGGGAGGGTACAATGAGCAGTTCTTC,CASSSLLAGGYNEQFF
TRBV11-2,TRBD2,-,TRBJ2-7,TGTGCCAGCAGTATGTTGGCTAGCGGGAGTGACTTGTACTTC,CASSMLASGSDLYF
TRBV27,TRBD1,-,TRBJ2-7,TGTGCCAGCAGCCCCGGGACAGGGTTTCGCGAGCAGTACTTC,CASSPGTGFREQYF
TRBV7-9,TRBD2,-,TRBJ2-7,TGTGCCAGCAGCTTAGCGGGAAGCGGGAGCTCCTACGAGCAGTACTTC,CASSLAGSGSSYEQYF
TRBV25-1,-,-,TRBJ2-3,TGTGCCAGCAGGGACAGAGGCACAGATACGCAGTATTTT,CASRDRGTDTQYF
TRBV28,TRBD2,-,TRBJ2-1,TGTGCCAGCAGTTCCCCCTTGGCGGGGGGGCGCAATGAGCAGTTCTTC,CASSSPLAGGRNEQFF
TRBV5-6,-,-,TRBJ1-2,TGTGCCAGCAGCCCGCGGGAGTACGATGGCTACACCTTC,CASSPREYDGYTF
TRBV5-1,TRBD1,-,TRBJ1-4,TGCGCCAGCAGCGAGCCGGGACAGGGAGGTGAAAAACTGTTTTTT,CASSEPGQGGEKLFF
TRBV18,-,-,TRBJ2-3,TGTGCCAGCTCACCGGGGGCCTCTAGCACAGATACGCAGTATTTT,CASSPGASSTDTQYF
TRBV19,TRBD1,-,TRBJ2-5,TGTGCCAGTAGCCTCGTCCCGGGACAGGGGAAAGAGACCCAGTACTTC,CASSLVPGQGKETQYF
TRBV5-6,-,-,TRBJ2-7,TGTGCCAGCAGCTTGGTTCATGGCAATTCCTACGAGCAGTACTTC,CASSLVHGNSYEQYF
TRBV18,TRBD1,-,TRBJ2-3,TGTGCCAGCTCACGAACAGGGGGCGATACGCAGTATTTT,CASSRTGGDTQYF
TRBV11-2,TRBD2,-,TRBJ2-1,TGTGCCAGCAGCTTCCCTACTAGCGGGGGCTGGAATGAGCAGTTCTTC,CASSFPTSGGWNEQFF
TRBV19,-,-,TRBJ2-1,TGTGCCAGTAGTATGCGGTTCAATGAGCAGTTCTTC,CASSMRFNEQFF
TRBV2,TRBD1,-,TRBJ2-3,TGTGCCAGCAGTGAAGCACCAGGGGGCAACACAGATACGCAGTATTTT,CASSEAPGGNTDTQYF
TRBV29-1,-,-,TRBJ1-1,TGCAGCGTTGAAGATATGACAGTCACTGAAGCTTTCTTT,CSVEDMTVTEAFF
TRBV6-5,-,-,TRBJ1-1,TGTGCCAGCATCCAACATATGCTGATGAACACTGAAGCTTTCTTT,CASIQHMLMNTEAFF
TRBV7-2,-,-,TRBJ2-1,TGTGCCAGCAGCTTAGTTACCGCCGTGGCTTTGAATGAGCAGTTCTTC,CASSLVTAVALNEQFF
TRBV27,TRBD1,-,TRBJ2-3,TGTGCCAGCAGTTTGAGGGACAGGTTGGCAGATACGCAGTATTTT,CASSLRDRLADTQYF
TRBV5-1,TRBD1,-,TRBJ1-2,TGCGCCAGCAGCCTGGGGGGGACAGGGGGACCTAACTATGGCTACACCTTC,CASSLGGTGGPNYGYTF
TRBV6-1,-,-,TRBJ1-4,TGTGCCAGCAGTGAACGCGGGGGGGAAAAACTGTTTTTT,CASSERGGEKLFF
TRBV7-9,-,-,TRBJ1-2,TGTGCCAGCAGCCCCACGGGGGTTTCCGGCTACACCTTC,CASSPTGVSGYTF
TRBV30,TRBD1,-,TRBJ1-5,TGTGCCTGGGGCACAGGGGGTCTGGCCAATCAGCCCCAGCATTTT,CAWGTGGLANQPQHF
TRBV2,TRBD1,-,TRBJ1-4,TGTGCCAGCGGGGACAGGGGGGGGAGTGAAAAACTGTTTTTT,CASGDRGGSEKLFF
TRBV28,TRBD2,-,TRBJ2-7,TGTGCCAGCAGTCCCCCCCTCGGGACTAGTAAGTACGAGCAGTACTTC,CASSPPLGTSKYEQYF
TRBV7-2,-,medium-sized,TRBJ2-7,TGTGCCAGCAGCTTAGAAGGGGCCAACGAGCAGTACTTC,CASSLEGANEQYF
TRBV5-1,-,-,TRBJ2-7,TGCGCCAGCAGCTTGATCCCAGGGCCCTCCTACGAGCAGTACTTC,CASSLIPGPSYEQYF
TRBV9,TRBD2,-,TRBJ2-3,TGTGCCAGCAGCGTAGTTAGCGGGGGAGAGCAGTATTTT,CASSVVSGGEQYF
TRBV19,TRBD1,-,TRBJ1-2,TGTGCCAGTAGTATAGGGACGGACAGGGAGATCAACTATGGCTACACCTTC,CASSIGTDREINYGYTF
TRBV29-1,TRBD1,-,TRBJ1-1,TGCAGCGTTGAACCGGGACAGGGGTTTTTCGCTTTCTTT,CSVEPGQGFFAFF
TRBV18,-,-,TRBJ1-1,TGTGCCAGCTCATTTAACGGGTGGGGCGCTGAAGCTTTCTTT,CASSFNGWGAEAFF
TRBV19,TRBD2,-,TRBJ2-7,TGTGCCAGTAGTTCTCCGGGACTAACCCACTCCTACGAGCAGTACTTC,CASSSPGLTHSYEQYF
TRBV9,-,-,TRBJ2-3,TGTGCCAGCAGCGCCCCAGGGTCCCACCTCCGCACAGATACGCAGTATTTT,CASSAPGSHLRTDTQYF
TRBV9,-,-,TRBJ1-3,TGTGCCAGCAGCGTAGATACATATGGAAACACCATATATTTT,CASSVDTYGNTIYF
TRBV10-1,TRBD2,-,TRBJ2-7,TGCGCCAGCAGTGAAGCGGGAGGGCCAATCTACGAGCAGTACTTC,CASSEAGGPIYEQYF
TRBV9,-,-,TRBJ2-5,TGTGCCAGCACCCGAGGTGGAGCAGGGGCAGAGACCCAGTACTTC,CASTRGGAGAETQYF
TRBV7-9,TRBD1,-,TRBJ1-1,TGTGCCAGCAGCGCCTCGACAGGGGAAGCTTTCTTT,CASSASTGEAFF
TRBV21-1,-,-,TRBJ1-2,TGTGCCAGCAGCCGCGAATTGACAGCTAACTATGGCTACACCTTC,CASSRELTANYGYTF
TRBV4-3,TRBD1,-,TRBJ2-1,TGCGCCAGCAGCCAGGGGACAGGAGACAATGAGCAGTTCTTC,CASSQGTGDNEQFF
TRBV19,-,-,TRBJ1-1,TGTGCCAGTAGTATCTGGATGGGAGGGGACACTGAAGCTTTCTTT,CASSIWMGGDTEAFF
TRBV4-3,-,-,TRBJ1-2,TGCGCCAGCAGCCAAGATCTGATGGGGGGATACTATGGCTACACCTTC,CASSQDLMGGYYGYTF
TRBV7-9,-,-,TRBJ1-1,TGTGCCAGCAGCTTTTGGAGCGATATGAACACTGAAGCTTTCTTT,CASSFWSDMNTEAFF
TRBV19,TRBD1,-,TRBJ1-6,TGTGCCAGTAGTCCGGGGACAGGATACTATAATTCACCCCTCCACTTT,CASSPGTGYYNSPLHF
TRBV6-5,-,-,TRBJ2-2,TGTGCCAGCAGAGGAGGATCCAACACCGGGGAGCTGTTTTTT,CASRGGSNTGELFF
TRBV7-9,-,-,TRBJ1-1,TGTGCCAGCAGCTTAGCGCGGGCAGATATAGTAGACACTGAAGCTTTCTTT,CASSLARADIVDTEAFF
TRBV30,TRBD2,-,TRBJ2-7,TGTGCCTGGACCCGAGGGGCTAGCGGGACCTACGAGCAGTACTTC,CAWTRGASGTYEQYF
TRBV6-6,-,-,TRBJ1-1,TGTGCCAGCAATAAACAGGGCACTGAAGCTTTCTTT,CASNKQGTEAFF
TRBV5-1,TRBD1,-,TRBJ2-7,TGCGCCAGCAGCTTGGCCAGTTTTACAGGGGCCGAGCAGTACTTC,CASSLASFTGAEQYF
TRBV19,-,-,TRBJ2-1,TGTGCCAGTACCCTTGACCGACCGGGGGACAATGAGCAGTTCTTC,CASTLDRPGDNEQFF
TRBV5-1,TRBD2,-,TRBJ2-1,TGCGCCAGCAGCGGACTAGCGGGGGGGTCTTACAATGAGCAGTTCTTC,CASSGLAGGSYNEQFF